These 18 T cell receptor beta chains were all obtained from the same sample, sequenced in a study of beta chain features in type 1 diabetes. The study reverse transcribed the entire isolated RNA, so it sequenced expressed TCRB transcripts. Clones were read by immunoSEQ multiplex PCR, and TCRdb kept only the in-frame ones, dropping some. The top ten clones hold over 1.1% of a sample with 50,000 to 65,000 clones, under 50% of them seen once. The antigens of these receptors remain unknown. Study-wide results and limits: Type 1 diabetes patients showed a moderate but significant shortening of TCRB CDR3s in all four CD4+ subsets.

Sequenced sample: Tregs from blood. All receptors derive from a man aged 30 to 45 with type 1 diabetes.

This clone was counted between two and nine times. This chain's CDR3 is CASSQGVYSSYEQYF. The CDR3 DNA follows: TGTGCCAGCAGCCAAGGCGTATATAGCTCCTACGAGCAGTACTTC. The V call is TRBV14, the J call TRBJ2-7; D ambiguous. Trimming cost V 1 base and J 0 bases, with 10 bases left between them. Looked up from germline, CDR1 is SGHDN and CDR2 is FVKESK. This CDR3 contains 15 residues. The entire variable domain, with the rest obtained from reference TRBV14 and TRBJ2-7, is as follows: EAGVTQFPSHSVIEKGQTVTLRCDPISGHDNLYWYRRVMGKEIKFLLHFVKESKQDESGMPNNRFLAERTGGTYSTLKVQPAELEDSGVYFCASSQGVYSSYEQYFGPGTRLTVT.

A note on this clone: The junction departs from the called germline gene at one end, perhaps through a read error. Other DNA sequences in this specimen translate into the identical CDR3. The J gene is TRBJ1-1, the V gene TRBV7-2; D is perhaps TRBD1 (6 bases). CDR1 and CDR2 (germline): SGHTA, FQGNSA. This CDR3 contains 14 residues. The DNA of the CDR3 is TGTGCCAGCAGCTTAAGGGACATGGCCACTGAAGCCTTCTTT. Protein sequence: CASSLRDMATEAFF.

The chain employs TRBV5-6 and TRBJ2-3; 8 bases map to TRBD2. The CDR3 length is 16 residues. The J segment lost 0 bases and the V segment lost 1 base, leaving 4 bases of the junction unmatched. CDR1 SGHDT and CDR2 YYEEEE come from the germline V gene. The chain's CDR3 is CASSLSGGSSTDTQYF. In nucleotides, the CDR3 is TGTGCCAGCAGCTTGAGCGGGGGTTCCAGCACAGATACGCAGTATTTT.

The chain carries TRBV2 and TRBJ2-6, with D possibly TRBD2 on 5 matching bases. Germline assignment: CDR1 SNHLY and CDR2 FYNNEI. V was trimmed by 8 bases and J by 2 bases, leaving 13 bases between them. This CDR3 is 15 amino acids long. This CDR3 is CASSVRGTGANVLTF. CDR3 sequence (DNA): TGTGCCAGCTCGGTTCGGGGTACTGGGGCCAACGTCCTGACTTTC. The full variable domain, in which reference TRBV2 and TRBJ2-6 provide the parts outside the CDR3, is EPEVTQTPSHQVTQMGQEVILRCVPISNHLYFYWYRQILGQKVEFLVSFYNNEISEKSEIFDDQFSVERPDGSNFTLKIRSTKLEDSAMYFCASSVRGTGANVLTFGAGSRLTVL.

This chain links TRBV19 with TRBJ1-2; D ambiguous. Germline assignment: CDR1 LNHDA and CDR2 SQIVND (reference sequence). The ends were cut back, 6 bases at V and 0 bases at J, with 11 bases in the middle. This CDR3 is 14 amino acids long. In DNA form, the CDR3 reads TGTGCCAGTAGAGTCGGGATGTCTAACTATGGCTACACCTTC. Its translation: CASRVGMSNYGYTF.

The rearrangement joins TRBV6-6 to TRBJ1-6, with 9 nucleotides matching TRBD1. Germline V gene lookup returns CDR1 MNHNY and CDR2 SVGAGI (reference sequence). Germline trimming cut 6 bases from V and 6 bases from J; bases unmatched to any gene: 3. The CDR3 totals 14 residues. CDR3 sequence reads: CASSPGQGNSPLHF. CDR3 DNA sequence: TGTGCCAGCAGCCCGGGACAGGGTAATTCACCCCTCCACTTT.

This clone was seen a few times. The rearrangement links TRBV4-1 to TRBJ2-1; D perhaps matches TRBD2 (6 bases). This CDR3 comprises 14 residues. V lost 6 bases and J 7 bases, leaving 16 bases between the germline ends. Looked up from germline, CDR1 is MGHRA and CDR2 is YSYEKL. CDR3 sequence (DNA): TGCGCCAGCAGACCCGGGAGTTTAGTAAATGAGCAGTTCTTC. Translated, it gives CASRPGSLVNEQFF.

The CDR3 spells CASSQSRVTGELFF. The CDR3 nucleotides read TGTGCCAGCAGCCAAAGCAGGGTCACCGGGGAGCTGTTTTTT. The chain carries TRBV11-2 and TRBJ2-2, with D maybe TRBD1 (5 bases). The CDR3 sequence is 14 residues long. The germline V gene encodes CDR1 SGHAT and CDR2 FQNNGV. The V end lost 5 bases, the J end lost 4 bases, and 11 bases lay between the germline ends.

CDR3 nucleotide sequence: TGTGCCAGCAGCGCCCAGACTCTCTATGGCTACACCTTC. Its translation is CASSAQTLYGYTF. This rearrangement joins TRBV9 to TRBJ1-2; no clear D gene. V was clipped by 3 bases and J by 4 bases, with 10 bases between them. The CDR3 contains 13 residues. Germline V lookup: CDR1 SGDLS, CDR2 YYNGEE.

This clone was seen more than once but under ten times. This chain connects TRBV7-2 to TRBJ2-1; 11 positions agree with TRBD2. The length of the CDR3 is 15 residues. CDR1 is SGHTA, CDR2 FQGNSA, per germline. V shed 3 bases and J 4 bases; nucleotides not matched to a gene: 2. The chain's CDR3 is CASSLTSGAYNEQFF. For the CDR3, the DNA is TGTGCCAGCAGCTTGACTAGCGGGGCTTACAATGAGCAGTTCTTC.

The J gene is TRBJ2-1, the V gene TRBV11-2; 12 bases agree with TRBD2. CDR1 and CDR2 (germline): SGHAT, FQNNGV. CDR3 length: 15 residues. V was pared by 5 bases and J by 8 bases, with 7 bases of the junction left unmatched. Here the CDR3 reads CASSAASGRAHEQFF. Here the CDR3 DNA reads TGTGCCAGCAGCGCAGCTAGCGGGAGGGCCCATGAGCAGTTCTTC.

This chain uses TRBV7-2 with TRBJ2-7; 11 nucleotides align to TRBD2. The length of the CDR3 is 19 residues. J was trimmed by 0 bases and V by 2 bases; bases with no gene match: 12. Germline V gives CDR1 SGHTA, CDR2 FQGNSA. The chain's CDR3 is CASSLTSSQTSGTSYEQYF. CDR3 bases: TGTGCCAGCAGCTTAACTTCTAGTCAGACTAGCGGGACCTCCTACGAGCAGTACTTC.

The chain has TRBV28 and TRBJ2-5; possible D gene TRBD1, 5 bases. Trimming left V 5 bases short and J 4 bases short, with 29 bases between. Germline V lookup: CDR1 MDHEN, CDR2 SYDVKM. The CDR3 sequence is 19 residues long. The CDR3: CASSPAQEGAGRNRETQYF. The CDR3, as DNA: TGTGCCAGCAGTCCTGCCCAAGAAGGGGCAGGACGGAATCGAGAGACCCAGTACTTC.

The CDR3 sequence: CASSSNRGSTDTQYF. CDR3 nucleotides: TGTGCCAGCAGTAGTAACAGGGGCAGCACAGATACGCAGTATTTT. The rearrangement links TRBV6-6 to TRBJ2-3; TRBD1 matches at 7 bases. The trim removed 5 bases at V and 0 bases at J, leaving 5 bases unmatched. The CDR3 has 15 residues. CDR1 MNHNY and CDR2 SVGAGI come from the germline V gene (reference sequence).

CDR3 in amino acids: CASSLGGLVYGYTF. CDR3 nucleotide sequence: TGTGCCAGCAGCTTGGGGGGGCTAGTCTATGGCTACACCTTC. The chain carries TRBV5-6 and TRBJ1-2; D perhaps matches TRBD1 (6 bases). The CDR3 spans 14 residues. The V gene's germline CDR1 is SGHDT and CDR2 YYEEEE. V was trimmed by 0 bases and J by 4 bases, leaving 10 bases between them.

V and J are TRBV2 and TRBJ1-1; tentative D call: TRBD1 (6 bases). Germline CDR1 SNHLY, CDR2 FYNNEI. Trimming stripped 7 bases from V and 4 bases from J, with 16 bases between. The CDR3 spans 14 residues. CDR3: CASNRERGGTEAFF. The CDR3 DNA sequence: TGTGCCAGCAATAGGGAAAGAGGGGGCACTGAAGCTTTCTTT.

This rearrangement joins TRBV6-1 to TRBJ2-7, with D maybe TRBD2 (6 bases). Trimming took 2 bases from V and 2 from J, leaving 19 bases between them. The CDR3 is 17 amino acids. The germline CDR1 and CDR2 sequences are MNHNS and SASEGT. This CDR3 is CASSESRFVGEAYEQYF. The CDR3 bases are TGTGCCAGCAGTGAAAGTCGATTCGTGGGGGAGGCCTACGAGCAGTACTTC.

This clone showed up just once. CDR3 coding DNA: TGTGCCATCAAGGCGACTAGTCCAGAGGACTACGAGCAGTACTTC. Translating gives CAIKATSPEDYEQYF. The chain combines TRBV10-3 with TRBJ2-7; a weak D match, TRBD2 (6 bases). Germline V lookup: CDR1 ENHRY, CDR2 SYGVKD. The CDR3 sequence is 15 residues long. V lost 7 bases and J lost 3, with 19 bases in between.